A selection of T cell receptor beta chains follows, all from one sample in a study of T cell repertoires in cytomegalovirus infection. Their antigens remain unidentified. MiXCR, applied by TCRdb to the reads, yields one record per CDR3 protein. The table lists some 940,000 distinct CDR3 sequences, roughly a third of them singletons. Sequenced material: cultured CD8+ T cells from PBMCs, taken from culture after CMV antigen stimulation. These receptors came from a human donor in good health (CMV status not recorded). Some clones in this sample may be carry-over from other donors' samples. Both conserved end residues are part of each CDR3. A D gene is named only where the DNA matches it firmly. Where a row states a size, it is once, few, many or the class of an expanded clone; other rows omit it.

len: 13; abundance: .; v_gene: TRBV14; d_gene: .; j_gene: TRBJ2-4; CDR3aa: CASSQLSGRIQYF; CDR3nt: TGTGCCAGCAGCCAACTCTCAGGAAGGATTCAGTACTTC
len: 14; abundance: .; v_gene: TRBV12-5; d_gene: TRBD1; j_gene: TRBJ2-1; CDR3aa: CASGLDRGPDEQFF; CDR3nt: TGTGCTAGTGGTTTGGACAGGGGGCCCGATGAGCAGTTCTTC
len: 15; abundance: few; v_gene: TRBV28; d_gene: TRBD1; j_gene: TRBJ1-2; CDR3aa: CASSLRTGGRSGYTF; CDR3nt: TGTGCCAGCAGTTTACGGACAGGGGGCAGGTCTGGCTACACCTTC
len: 13; abundance: many; v_gene: TRBV12-3/TRBV12-4; d_gene: .; j_gene: TRBJ2-5; CDR3aa: CASTPGDLETQYF; CDR3nt: TGTGCCAGCACCCCCGGCGATCTGGAGACCCAGTACTTC
len: 15; abundance: once; v_gene: TRBV6-5; d_gene: TRBD2; j_gene: TRBJ2-3; CDR3aa: CASSSGLAGPDTQYF; CDR3nt: TGTGCCAGCAGTTCAGGACTAGCGGGGCCAGATACGCAGTATTTT
len: 14; abundance: .; v_gene: TRBV19; d_gene: .; j_gene: TRBJ1-3; CDR3aa: CASSIGVSGNTIYF; CDR3nt: TGTGCCAGTAGTATAGGCGTCTCTGGAAACACCATATATTTT
len: 16; abundance: once; v_gene: TRBV7-9; d_gene: .; j_gene: TRBJ2-7; CDR3aa: CASSLSTGKLSYEQYF; CDR3nt: TGTGCCAGCAGCTTAAGCACAGGGAAGCTTTCCTACGAGCAGTACTTC
len: 14; abundance: .; v_gene: TRBV18; d_gene: .; j_gene: TRBJ2-5; CDR3aa: CASSRKQDQETQYF; CDR3nt: TGTGCCAGCTCACGGAAGCAAGATCAAGAGACCCAGTACTTC
len: 17; abundance: .; v_gene: TRBV6-2/TRBV6-3; d_gene: .; j_gene: TRBJ1-5; CDR3aa: CASTYREGTGSNQPQHF; CDR3nt: TGTGCCAGCACCTATCGCGAGGGTACAGGGAGCAATCAGCCCCAGCATTTT
len: 13; abundance: .; v_gene: TRBV7-6; d_gene: TRBD1; j_gene: TRBJ2-1; CDR3aa: CASSVRQGNEQFF; CDR3nt: TGTGCCAGCAGCGTCAGACAGGGAAATGAGCAGTTCTTC
len: 16; abundance: .; v_gene: TRBV28; d_gene: TRBD2; j_gene: TRBJ2-4; CDR3aa: CASSLSLSGGKNIQYF; CDR3nt: TGTGCCAGCAGTTTATCTCTAAGCGGGGGCAAAAACATTCAGTACTTC
len: 14; abundance: few; v_gene: TRBV12-3/TRBV12-4; d_gene: .; j_gene: TRBJ1-4; CDR3aa: CASSRTGPGEKLFF; CDR3nt: TGTGCCAGCAGTCGGACGGGTCCGGGCGAAAAACTGTTTTTT
len: 15; abundance: few; v_gene: TRBV7-2; d_gene: .; j_gene: TRBJ2-1; CDR3aa: CASSSHFGLYNEQFF; CDR3nt: TGTGCCAGCAGCTCACACTTCGGACTATACAATGAGCAGTTCTTC
len: 21; abundance: .; v_gene: TRBV7-8; d_gene: TRBD2; j_gene: TRBJ2-1; CDR3aa: CASSLNIDGGAHSFSYNEQFF; CDR3nt: TGTGCCAGCAGCTTAAACATAGACGGGGGGGCCCATTCATTCTCCTACAATGAGCAGTTCTTC
len: 13; abundance: .; v_gene: TRBV12-3/TRBV12-4; d_gene: TRBD1; j_gene: TRBJ2-5; CDR3aa: CASSTGGFETQYF; CDR3nt: TGTGCCAGCAGTACAGGGGGCTTTGAGACCCAGTACTTC
len: 12; abundance: few; v_gene: TRBV19; d_gene: .; j_gene: TRBJ1-1; CDR3aa: CASSIVGGEAFF; CDR3nt: TGTGCCAGTAGTATAGTTGGAGGTGAAGCTTTCTTT
len: 16; abundance: few; v_gene: TRBV27; d_gene: .; j_gene: TRBJ2-4; CDR3aa: CASSHTGTAAKNIQYF; CDR3nt: TGTGCCAGCAGTCACACCGGGACCGCAGCCAAAAACATTCAGTACTTC
len: 15; abundance: .; v_gene: TRBV6-1; d_gene: .; j_gene: TRBJ2-3; CDR3aa: CASSEARRVTDTQYF; CDR3nt: TGTGCCAGCAGTGAAGCGAGGAGGGTCACAGATACGCAGTATTTT
len: 16; abundance: many; v_gene: TRBV7-9; d_gene: .; j_gene: TRBJ1-4; CDR3aa: CASSLARGATNEKLFF; CDR3nt: TGTGCCAGCAGCTTAGCGCGCGGTGCAACTAATGAAAAACTGTTTTTT
len: 14; abundance: .; v_gene: TRBV6-2/TRBV6-3; d_gene: .; j_gene: TRBJ2-1; CDR3aa: CASSPEDLYNEQFF; CDR3nt: TGTGCCAGCAGTCCCGAGGACCTATACAATGAGCAGTTCTTC
len: 17; abundance: few; v_gene: TRBV7-9; d_gene: TRBD1; j_gene: TRBJ2-3; CDR3aa: CASSLAGQGAITDTQYF; CDR3nt: TGTGCCAGCAGCTTAGCGGGCCAGGGGGCTATCACAGATACGCAGTATTTT
len: 15; abundance: few; v_gene: TRBV25-1; d_gene: .; j_gene: TRBJ2-3; CDR3aa: CASSEFAGATDTQYF; CDR3nt: TGTGCCAGCAGTGAATTCGCGGGGGCCACAGATACGCAGTATTTT
len: 12; abundance: many; v_gene: TRBV6-6; d_gene: .; j_gene: TRBJ2-1; CDR3aa: CASSYLGNEQFF; CDR3nt: TGTGCCAGCAGTTACTTGGGGAATGAGCAGTTCTTC
len: 14; abundance: .; v_gene: TRBV20-1; d_gene: .; j_gene: TRBJ2-3; CDR3aa: CSARVLDYTDTQYF; CDR3nt: TGCAGTGCTAGAGTACTAGATTACACAGATACGCAGTATTTT
len: 14; abundance: .; v_gene: TRBV29-1; d_gene: .; j_gene: TRBJ2-3; CDR3aa: CSVGRDTSTDTQYF; CDR3nt: TGCAGCGTTGGACGGGACACGAGCACAGATACGCAGTATTTT
len: 17; abundance: few; v_gene: TRBV3-1; d_gene: .; j_gene: TRBJ2-2; CDR3aa: CASSQDWRDLDTGELFF; CDR3nt: TGTGCCAGCAGCCAAGATTGGAGGGACCTCGACACCGGGGAGCTGTTTTTT
len: 14; abundance: .; v_gene: TRBV20-1; d_gene: TRBD1; j_gene: TRBJ1-2; CDR3aa: CSARDRGDIDGYTF; CDR3nt: TGCAGTGCCCGCGACAGGGGGGACATCGATGGCTACACCTTC
len: 12; abundance: .; v_gene: TRBV20-1; d_gene: .; j_gene: TRBJ2-7; CDR3aa: CSARETGHEQYF; CDR3nt: TGCAGTGCTAGAGAGACGGGGCACGAGCAGTACTTC
len: 13; abundance: .; v_gene: TRBV7-9; d_gene: .; j_gene: TRBJ1-2; CDR3aa: CASSSRDHYGYTF; CDR3nt: TGTGCCAGCAGCTCCCGTGATCACTATGGCTACACCTTC
len: 14; abundance: .; v_gene: TRBV29-1; d_gene: .; j_gene: TRBJ2-7; CDR3aa: CSVEGGELTYEQYF; CDR3nt: TGCAGCGTTGAAGGCGGGGAGTTAACCTACGAGCAGTACTTC
len: 13; abundance: few; v_gene: TRBV7-2; d_gene: .; j_gene: TRBJ2-5; CDR3aa: CASTPSPSETQYF; CDR3nt: TGTGCCAGCACCCCTTCCCCATCGGAGACCCAGTACTTC
len: 16; abundance: .; v_gene: TRBV6-6; d_gene: .; j_gene: TRBJ2-6; CDR3aa: CASSYVADSGANVLTF; CDR3nt: TGTGCCAGCAGTTACGTGGCGGACTCTGGGGCCAACGTCCTGACTTTC
len: 17; abundance: .; v_gene: TRBV4-2; d_gene: .; j_gene: TRBJ2-3; CDR3aa: CASSQVFGGRSTDTQYF; CDR3nt: TGTGCCAGCAGCCAAGTGTTTGGGGGAAGGAGCACAGATACGCAGTATTTT
len: 16; abundance: .; v_gene: TRBV7-6; d_gene: .; j_gene: TRBJ2-1; CDR3aa: CASSLLDSPLINEQFF; CDR3nt: TGTGCCAGCAGCTTACTAGACTCCCCGTTGATTAATGAGCAGTTCTTC
len: 14; abundance: few; v_gene: TRBV20-1; d_gene: .; j_gene: TRBJ2-6; CDR3aa: CSAYDRSGANVLTF; CDR3nt: TGCAGTGCGTATGACAGGTCTGGGGCCAACGTCCTGACTTTC
len: 17; abundance: few; v_gene: TRBV7-2; d_gene: .; j_gene: TRBJ2-6; CDR3aa: CASSNRDIYSGANVLTF; CDR3nt: TGTGCCAGCAGCAACCGGGACATTTACTCTGGGGCCAACGTCCTGACTTTC